A selection of T cell receptor beta chains follows, all from one sample in a study of T cells generated in artificial thymic organoids. TCRdb independently ran MiXCR on the 5' RACE reads; one entry per CDR3 protein. The sample carries 8,000 or so distinct CDR3 sequences, approximately 16% recorded once. The sequenced material came from naive CD8+ T cells from the thymus. These receptors were obtained from a human donor who gave cord blood stem cells for thymic organoid culture, a cardiac surgery patient who gave postnatal thymus, or a blood donor (not recorded which). Each CDR3 is given with its conserved first and last residue. The D gene is left open where the match is weak. Not every row has a clone size; where given, it reads once, few, many or a size class.

D gene | clone size | J gene | V gene | CDR3 protein | CDR3 DNA
TRBD2 | - | TRBJ2-1 | TRBV11-3 | CTSSIRLAGGVNEQFF | TGTACCAGCAGCATTCGACTAGCGGGAGGTGTTAATGAGCAGTTCTTC
TRBD1 | many | TRBJ1-1 | TRBV7-8 | CASSLGRDRLNLNTEAFF | TGTGCCAGCAGCTTAGGCCGGGACAGGTTAAACCTGAACACTGAAGCTTTCTTT
- | - | TRBJ2-7 | TRBV7-7 | CASAEGSSHEQYF | TGTGCCAGCGCTGAGGGCAGTTCCCACGAGCAGTACTTC
- | few | TRBJ1-1 | TRBV5-1 | CASSLRASPLNTEAFF | TGCGCCAGCAGCTTGAGGGCCAGCCCCTTGAACACTGAAGCTTTCTTT
TRBD1 | few | TRBJ2-3 | TRBV28 | CASSGIKYRTGDTDTQYF | TGTGCCAGCAGTGGCATTAAGTATCGGACAGGGGACACAGATACGCAGTATTTT
TRBD1 | medium-sized | TRBJ2-3 | TRBV28 | CASSSAQQGISLWADTQYF | TGTGCCAGCAGTTCAGCGCAACAGGGGATATCCCTGTGGGCAGATACGCAGTATTTT
- | medium-sized | TRBJ1-5 | TRBV23-1 | CASSLGGQPQHF | TGCGCCAGCAGTCTTGGGGGTCAGCCCCAGCATTTT
TRBD2 | few | TRBJ2-3 | TRBV29-1 | CSVEGAGTSGTDTQYF | TGCAGCGTTGAGGGGGCCGGGACTAGCGGGACAGATACGCAGTATTTT
- | medium-sized | TRBJ2-1 | TRBV12-3/TRBV12-4 | CASSSGTSTGDEQFF | TGTGCCAGCAGTTCCGGGACATCAACTGGGGATGAGCAGTTCTTC
- | medium-sized | TRBJ2-1 | TRBV4-2 | CASSQAGVNYNEQFF | TGTGCCAGCAGCCAAGCCGGCGTGAACTACAATGAGCAGTTCTTC
- | medium-sized | TRBJ2-1 | TRBV10-3 | CAISDAGDLEQFF | TGTGCCATCAGTGACGCAGGGGACCTAGAGCAGTTCTTC
- | medium-sized | TRBJ1-4 | TRBV29-1 | CSVEFAGEANEKLFF | TGCAGCGTTGAGTTTGCGGGGGAGGCTAATGAAAAACTGTTTTTT
TRBD2 | few | TRBJ2-1 | TRBV11-1 | CVSINNPSRGGSSYNEQFF | TGTGTCAGCATTAATAATCCGTCTCGGGGAGGGAGCTCCTACAATGAGCAGTTCTTC
TRBD2 | medium-sized | TRBJ2-1 | TRBV25-1 | CASSEYTGGEQFF | TGTGCCAGCAGTGAATATACGGGAGGTGAGCAGTTCTTC
- | medium-sized | TRBJ2-7 | TRBV20-1 | CSATQGTYEQYF | TGCAGTGCTACCCAGGGTACCTACGAGCAGTACTTC
- | medium-sized | TRBJ1-5 | TRBV28 | CASSDNQPQHF | TGTGCCAGCAGTGACAATCAGCCCCAGCATTTT
TRBD2 | - | TRBJ2-1 | TRBV5-1 | CASSRGLAGVTEQFF | TGCGCCAGCAGCCGTGGCCTAGCGGGTGTAACTGAGCAGTTCTTC
TRBD1 | few | TRBJ1-2 | TRBV30 | CAWRDRDRGPSGGYTF | TGTGCCTGGAGGGACCGGGACAGGGGACCCTCTGGTGGCTACACCTTC
TRBD2 | medium-sized | TRBJ2-3 | TRBV27 | CASSFGTSGTDTQYF | TGTGCCAGCAGTTTTGGGACTAGCGGGACAGATACGCAGTATTTT
- | medium-sized | TRBJ1-1 | TRBV28 | CASSFGTVNTEAFF | TGTGCCAGCAGTTTTGGGACGGTGAACACTGAAGCTTTCTTT
TRBD1 | medium-sized | TRBJ1-1 | TRBV5-4 | CASSSRDRSNTEAFF | TGTGCCAGCAGCTCCCGGGACAGATCGAACACTGAAGCTTTCTTT
- | many | TRBJ2-7 | TRBV6-1 | CASSVRGASYEQYF | TGTGCCAGCAGTGTTCGGGGGGCGTCCTACGAGCAGTACTTC
- | medium-sized | TRBJ1-2 | TRBV4-1 | CASSQENVFQEIANYGYTF | TGCGCCAGCAGCCAAGAGAACGTATTCCAAGAGATAGCTAACTATGGCTACACCTTC
TRBD1 | - | TRBJ1-1 | TRBV5-4 | CASSSGGPEAFF | TGTGCCAGCAGCTCAGGGGGCCCTGAAGCTTTCTTT
TRBD2 | medium-sized | TRBJ2-1 | TRBV4-1 | CASNLRGTSGRAGKNYNEQFF | TGCGCCAGCAACCTTAGGGGAACTAGCGGGAGGGCCGGTAAAAACTACAATGAGCAGTTCTTC
TRBD2 | many | TRBJ2-7 | TRBV4-1 | CASSQEWYGTSSYEQYF | TGCGCCAGCAGCCAAGAATGGTATGGGACTAGCAGCTACGAGCAGTACTTC
TRBD1 | medium-sized | TRBJ2-2 | TRBV27 | CASSERTGWDTGELFF | TGTGCCAGCAGTGAGCGGACAGGGTGGGACACCGGGGAGCTGTTTTTT
- | many | TRBJ1-1 | TRBV6-1 | CASSEGPLSTYEAFF | TGTGCCAGCAGTGAAGGGCCCTTATCGACTTATGAAGCTTTCTTT
- | - | TRBJ2-1 | TRBV6-2/TRBV6-3 | CATGYYEQFF | TGTGCCACCGGTTATTACGAGCAGTTCTTC
- | few | TRBJ1-5 | TRBV20-1 | CSGINAEYMGNQPQHF | TGCAGTGGTATCAACGCAGAGTACATGGGGAATCAGCCCCAGCATTTT
- | medium-sized | TRBJ2-7 | TRBV27 | CASSSIRDSKLPYEQYF | TGTGCCAGCAGTTCAATCCGGGACTCTAAATTGCCCTACGAGCAGTACTTC
- | medium-sized | TRBJ2-1 | TRBV5-5 | CASRTRGPYEQFF | TGTGCCAGCAGGACCCGGGGCCCATACGAGCAGTTCTTC
- | once | TRBJ1-2 | TRBV12-3/TRBV12-4 | CARGKDKNYGYTF | TGTGCCAGAGGGAAAGACAAAAACTATGGCTACACCTTC
- | - | TRBJ2-3 | TRBV12-3/TRBV12-4 | CASSSWVAATDTQYF | TGTGCCAGCAGTTCGTGGGTGGCCGCCACAGATACGCAGTATTTT
- | medium-sized | TRBJ2-7 | TRBV10-1 | CASSYGASYEQYF | TGCGCCAGCAGTTACGGGGCCTCCTACGAGCAGTACTTC
- | few | TRBJ2-2 | TRBV4-1 | CASSHTRSAGELFF | TGCGCCAGCAGCCACACCAGGTCGGCCGGGGAGCTGTTTTTT
- | medium-sized | TRBJ2-5 | TRBV4-1 | CASSPRGTLVETQYF | TGCGCCAGCAGCCCGAGAGGGACCTTGGTAGAGACCCAGTACTTC
TRBD2 | medium-sized | TRBJ2-3 | TRBV29-1 | CSVEGVAGGSPSGDTQYF | TGCAGCGTTGAAGGAGTAGCGGGGGGGAGCCCGTCGGGAGATACGCAGTATTTT
- | few | TRBJ2-5 | TRBV4-1 | CASSQAIARSLNATQYF | TGCGCCAGCAGCCAAGCTATAGCGCGGTCCCTCAACGCGACCCAGTACTTC
TRBD1 | medium-sized | TRBJ1-5 | TRBV11-2 | CASSLGQGGTNQPQHF | TGTGCCAGCAGCTTAGGCCAGGGGGGCACTAATCAGCCCCAGCATTTT
TRBD2 | many | TRBJ2-1 | TRBV7-2 | CASSSNLAGGGEQFF | TGTGCCAGCAGCTCAAACCTAGCGGGAGGGGGTGAGCAGTTCTTC
TRBD1 | few | TRBJ2-3 | TRBV30 | CAWSDWSGGSTDTQYF | TGTGCCTGGAGTGATTGGTCAGGGGGTAGCACAGATACGCAGTATTTT
TRBD1 | medium-sized | TRBJ1-1 | TRBV11-2 | CASSPPDRGNTEAFF | TGTGCCAGCAGCCCCCCGGACAGGGGGAACACTGAAGCTTTCTTT
- | - | TRBJ2-7 | TRBV4-2 | CASSQDIREWVRGEQYF | TGTGCCAGCAGCCAAGATATAAGGGAGTGGGTAAGGGGCGAGCAGTACTTC
TRBD2 | few | TRBJ2-5 | TRBV7-6 | CASSLYAGGVYQETQYF | TGTGCCAGCAGCCTCTATGCGGGGGGCGTGTACCAAGAGACCCAGTACTTC
- | medium-sized | TRBJ1-5 | TRBV4-1 | CASSPLARSQPQHF | TGCGCCAGCAGCCCCCTGGCGCGATCTCAGCCCCAGCATTTT
TRBD1 | - | TRBJ2-1 | TRBV5-1 | CASSPGQGFYNEQFF | TGCGCCAGCAGCCCGGGACAGGGCTTTTACAATGAGCAGTTCTTC
- | medium-sized | TRBJ2-7 | TRBV20-1 | CSARLKTTNFNEQYF | TGCAGTGCTAGACTAAAGACTACCAATTTCAACGAGCAGTACTTC
- | medium-sized | TRBJ2-1 | TRBV28 | CASRDSTPKLYNEQFF | TGTGCCAGCAGGGACTCTACGCCGAAGCTCTACAATGAGCAGTTCTTC
- | - | TRBJ2-3 | TRBV12-3/TRBV12-4 | CASSFSPGEGTDTRYF | TGTGCCAGCAGTTTTTCTCCGGGAGAGGGCACAGATACGCGGTATTTT
TRBD1 | - | TRBJ1-2 | TRBV27 | CASSSPPGQGTYGYTF | TGTGCCAGCAGTTCCCCCCCGGGACAGGGTACCTATGGCTACACCTTC
- | few | TRBJ2-2 | TRBV29-1 | CSVCQANTGELFF | TGCAGCGTTTGTCAGGCTAACACCGGGGAGCTGTTTTTT